Described below is a single T cell receptor (beta chain) sequence and its context. With 60 Vbeta and 13 Jbeta primers, the PCR was carried out. Measured with immunoSEQ multiplex PCR; TCRdb has only the in-frame clones, and not every one. The repertoire consists of more than 150,000 clones, with over 75% occurring once and the leading ten covering 1%. These data are taken from a study of cytomegalovirus exposure and HLA in healthy donors. Germline loops: CDR1 MDHEN, CDR2 SYDVKM. The V end was cut by 5 bases, the J end by 0 bases, with 8 bases between. The CDR3 loop spans 14 amino acids. At the time of sampling, donors were nominally healthy, though unrecorded immune exposures were likely.

This TCR was sampled from a woman aged 45-65 years in good health and CMV-seropositive. Sequencing was carried out using PBMCs. This chain links TRBV28 with TRBJ2-4; no clear D gene. The CDR3 loop is CASSEHLAKNIQYF. The CDR3 DNA sequence: TGTGCCAGCAGTGAACACCTAGCCAAAAACATTCAGTACTTC.